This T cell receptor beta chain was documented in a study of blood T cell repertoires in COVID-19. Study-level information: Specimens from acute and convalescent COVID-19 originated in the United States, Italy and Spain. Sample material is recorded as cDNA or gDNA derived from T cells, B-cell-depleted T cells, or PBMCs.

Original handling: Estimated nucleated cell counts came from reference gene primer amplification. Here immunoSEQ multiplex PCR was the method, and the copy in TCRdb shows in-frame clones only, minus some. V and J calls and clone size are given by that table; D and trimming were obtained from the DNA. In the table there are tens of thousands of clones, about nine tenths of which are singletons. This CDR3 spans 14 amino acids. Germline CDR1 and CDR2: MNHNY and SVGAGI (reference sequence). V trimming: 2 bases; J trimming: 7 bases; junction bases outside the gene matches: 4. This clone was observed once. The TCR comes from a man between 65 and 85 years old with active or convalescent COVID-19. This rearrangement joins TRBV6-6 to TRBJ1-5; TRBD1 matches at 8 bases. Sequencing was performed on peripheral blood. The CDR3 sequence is CASSYRTGNQPQHF. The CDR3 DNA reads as TGTGCCAGCAGTTACCGGACAGGGAACCAGCCCCAGCATTTT.